This note documents a single T cell receptor (beta chain) sequence. The data originate from a study of blood T cell repertoires in COVID-19. About the study: Samples of COVID-19 (acute and convalescent) were obtained from the United States, Italy and Spain. PBMCs, B-cell-depleted T cells, or T cells were the source of the cDNA or gDNA that made up the material.

Trimming took 5 bases from V and 8 from J; bases not matched to a gene: 5. Germline CDR1 is SEHNR and CDR2 is FQNEAQ (reference sequence). The CDR3 runs 13 residues. The authors' processing: How many nucleated cells were present was estimated from reference gene primer amplification. Profiling relied on immunoSEQ multiplex PCR, and the TCRdb table lists in-frame clones only, not all of them. V, J and clone size derive from that table, while D and trimming were established from the DNA sequence. The repertoire holds approximately 73,000 clones, approximately 89% seen once, with about 10% in the top ten.

Sequenced sample: peripheral blood. V usage is TRBV7-9 and J usage is TRBJ2-1; 8 nucleotides match TRBD1. The receptor's source is a man older than 75 with acute or convalescent COVID-19. As DNA, the CDR3 is TGTGCCAGCAGCCAGACAGGGGACCATGAGCAGTTCTTC. It is translated as CASSQTGDHEQFF.